The 25 T cell receptor beta chains below come from one sample, sequenced in a study of blood T cell repertoires in COVID-19. Using immunoSEQ multiplex PCR, the repertoire was profiled, and TCRdb retains in-frame clones only, with some absent. The table has 200,000 to 250,000 clones, 84% seen once. The sample taken for sequencing was PBMCs or T cells enriched from blood (not recorded which). All receptors derive from a woman in her forties who had recovered from COVID-19.

The rearrangement uses TRBV3-1 (or the pseudogene TRBV3-2) and TRBJ2-1, with D uncertain. The length of the CDR3 is 15 residues. In germline, CDR1 is LGHDT, CDR2 YNNKEL (reference sequence). V shed 4 bases and J shed 0 bases, with 10 bases lying between them. For the CDR3, the DNA is TGTGCCAGCAGCCCACAGATGAGCTCCTACAATGAGCAGTTCTTC. Translation: CASSPQMSSYNEQFF.

CDR3 protein: CATSDSPLGSEAFF. CDR3 coding DNA: TGTGCCACCAGTGATTCGCCCCTCGGGTCTGAAGCTTTCTTT. V is TRBV24-1 and J is TRBJ1-1; D gene unclear. V was shortened by 2 bases and J by 6 bases, with 12 bases between the two germline ends. The CDR3 length is 14 residues. Germline V gene sequence: CDR1 KGHDR, CDR2 SFDVKD.

This chain uses TRBV7-7 with TRBJ2-2; the match to TRBD2 covers 13 bases. Germline loops: CDR1 SSHAT, CDR2 FNYEAQ (reference sequence). Losses at the gene ends were 5 bases for V and 4 bases for J; bases not matched to a gene: 7. The CDR3 has 17 residues. The CDR3 here is CASSPRLAGGPTGELFF. CDR3 bases: TGTGCCAGCAGCCCCAGACTAGCGGGAGGCCCCACCGGGGAGCTGTTTTTT.

J is TRBJ2-1 and V is TRBV5-1, with 11 bases matching TRBD2. This CDR3 spans 16 amino acids. J was trimmed by 2 bases and V by 4 bases; bases with no gene match: 5. Per germline, CDR1 SGHRS and CDR2 YFSETQ. CDR3 DNA sequence: TGCGCCAGCAGCGTAGTAGCGGGAGGGCCCTACAATGAGCAGTTCTTC. This codes for CASSVVAGGPYNEQFF.

This clone has only one observation. An end of the junction differs from the germline gene, which may be a read error. The J gene is TRBJ2-4, the V gene TRBV6-5, with 11 bases that match TRBD2. The CDR3 length is 12 residues. Germline lookup yields CDR1 MNHEY and CDR2 SVGAGI. The CDR3 region is CASSYATSGNDF. CDR3 sequence (DNA): TGTGCCAGCAGTTACGCGACTAGCGGGAATGACTTC.

The rearrangement joins TRBV5-1 to TRBJ1-2; D unclear. The CDR3 consists of 14 residues. Germline V gene lookup returns CDR1 SGHRS and CDR2 YFSETQ. V shed 4 bases and J shed 3 bases, with 13 bases lying between them. CDR3 bases: TGCGCCAGCAGCCTGATGGGCGCCGACTATGGCTACACCTTC. Encoded protein: CASSLMGADYGYTF.

The V and J genes are TRBV4-1 and TRBJ2-2; weak D call: TRBD1 (5 bases). Germline lookup yields CDR1 MGHRA and CDR2 YSYEKL. The CDR3 is 15 amino acids. Between the trimmed V and J ends, which lost 1 base and 4 bases, there was a span of 10 bases. In DNA form, the CDR3 reads TGCGCCAGCAGCCAAGCGATACAGGCCACCGGGGAGCTGTTTTTT. Encoded protein: CASSQAIQATGELFF.

CDR3 sequence reads: CASSPRRNTEAFF. In DNA form, the CDR3 reads TGTGCCAGCAGCCCTAGGAGAAACACTGAAGCTTTCTTT. The chain recombines TRBV6-2 or TRBV6-3 with TRBJ1-1; D unclear. Germline assignment: CDR1 MNHEY and CDR2 SVGEGT. The CDR3 is made up of 13 amino acids. V lost 6 bases and J lost 2, with 10 bases in between.

CDR3 in DNA: TGTGCCAGCAGGCGGAGTGATATCTATAATTCACCCCTCCACTTT. This sequence encodes CASRRSDIYNSPLHF. The chain couples TRBV28 to TRBJ1-6; D gene unclear. Germline V gives CDR1 MDHEN, CDR2 SYDVKM. The CDR3 loop spans 15 amino acids. V lost 6 bases and J lost 3, with 12 bases in between.

V usage is TRBV5-8 and J usage is TRBJ1-2, with D possibly matching TRBD1 (5 bases). Germline CDR1 and CDR2: SGHTS and YDEGEE. This CDR3 is built from 16 residues. The V end was cut by 5 bases, the J end by 4 bases, with 21 bases between. The CDR3 loop reads CASSNGRSRAIYGYTF. CDR3 nucleotide sequence: TGTGCCAGCAGTAACGGGAGGAGCAGGGCTATCTATGGCTACACCTTC.

This clone turned up a few times. CDR3 sequence: CAIRPGTSGTEQYF. The CDR3 DNA reads as TGTGCCATCAGACCCGGGACTAGCGGGACCGAGCAGTACTTC. V and J are TRBV10-3 and TRBJ2-7; 13 positions match TRBD2. The CDR3 has 14 amino acids. V shed 6 bases and J 6 bases; nucleotides not matched to a gene: 5. Germline V lookup: CDR1 ENHRY, CDR2 SYGVKD.

This chain uses TRBV19 with TRBJ2-3; 7 positions agree with TRBD2. The CDR3 contains 14 residues. In germline, CDR1 is LNHDA, CDR2 SQIVND (reference sequence). V trimming: 3 bases; J trimming: 4 bases; junction bases outside the gene matches: 4. The CDR3 bases are TGTGCCAGTAGTATCGCGGGAGCGCCAGATACGCAGTATTTT. Amino acid sequence: CASSIAGAPDTQYF.

This clone was picked up one time. The rearrangement joins TRBV5-1 to TRBJ2-1; possible D gene TRBD1, 6 bases. Germline assignment: CDR1 SGHRS and CDR2 YFSETQ. The germline V and J ends were trimmed by 4 bases and 0 bases, with 8 bases remaining between them. This CDR3 contains 14 residues. The CDR3, as DNA: TGCGCCAGCAGCGCGGACAGCTCCTACAATGAGCAGTTCTTC. As protein: CASSADSSYNEQFF.

The chain carries TRBV28 and TRBJ2-1, with 9 bases matching TRBD2. Germline V CDR1 and CDR2: MDHEN, SYDVKM. V trimming: 6 bases; J trimming: 7 bases; junction bases outside the gene matches: 13. The CDR3 extends over 16 amino acids. The CDR3 coding sequence is TGTGCCAGCAGCGCGGCCAGCGGGAGGTTGGTGAATGAGCAGTTCTTC. It encodes CASSAASGRLVNEQFF.

The genes are TRBV7-6 and TRBJ1-2; D remains unclear. Trimming shortened V by 3 bases and J by 5 bases, and 13 bases separated the two germline ends. Germline CDR1 and CDR2: SGHVS and FNYEAQ. This CDR3 contains 14 residues. As DNA, the CDR3 is TGTGCCAGCAGCTTTACGCAGGCGGGGTATGGCTACACCTTC. Amino acids: CASSFTQAGYGYTF.

The chain has TRBV28 and TRBJ2-6; the D gene is possibly TRBD2 (6 bases). Germline V gives CDR1 MDHEN, CDR2 SYDVKM. The ends were cut back, 5 bases at V and 0 bases at J, with 17 bases in the middle. This CDR3 spans 18 amino acids. CDR3 in DNA: TGTGCCAGCAGTCCCCCCCCGGGGGTTGGCTCTGGGGCCAACGTCCTGACTTTC. Its translation is CASSPPPGVGSGANVLTF.

The chain joins TRBV27 to TRBJ2-3, with 7 bases that match TRBD2. The CDR3 length is 16 residues. The V gene's germline CDR1 is MNHEY and CDR2 SMNVEV (reference sequence). V shed 0 bases and J 2 bases; nucleotides not matched to a gene: 5. The CDR3 DNA follows: TGTGCCAGCAGTTTATCTGGCGGGAGATCCACAGATACGCAGTATTTT. Its translation: CASSLSGGRSTDTQYF.

The count of this clone is one. The chain combines TRBV28 with TRBJ1-4; TRBD1 matches 10 bases. CDR3 size: 15 residues. Trimming removed 5 bases from V and 7 bases from J; junction bases left unmatched: 7. Germline V gene lookup returns CDR1 MDHEN and CDR2 SYDVKM. This CDR3 reads CASSQTGTGVEKLFF. CDR3 coding DNA: TGTGCCAGCAGTCAAACCGGGACAGGGGTTGAAAAACTGTTTTTT.

This sequence joins TRBV5-1 and TRBJ2-3; TRBD2 matches at 12 bases. With V trimmed by 3 bases and J by 4 bases, 15 bases remained unmatched. Germline V gene data show CDR1 as SGHRS and CDR2 as YFSETQ. The CDR3 is made up of 19 amino acids. The CDR3 DNA reads TGCGCCAGCAGCTCCCATGGGAGACTAGCGGGAGAAAATCCAGATACGCAGTATTTT. This codes for CASSSHGRLAGENPDTQYF.

This clone has just one count. V gene TRBV21-1 combines with J gene TRBJ2-1; TRBD2 is the table's D call and was not checked against the DNA. TRBV21-1 is an annotated pseudogene. The CDR3 has 16 amino acids. In DNA form, the CDR3 reads TGTGCCAGCAGCAGGCGACCGGGACTAGATTACAATGAGCAGTTCTTC. As protein: CASSRRPGLDYNEQFF.

The V and J genes are TRBV30 and TRBJ1-3; 8 bases match TRBD1. The CDR3 consists of 11 residues. Unmatched junction bases numbered 3, after V lost 7 bases and J lost 7 bases. CDR1 is GTSNPN and CDR2 is SVGIG in the germline V gene (reference sequence). The CDR3 DNA reads as TGTGCCTTTAGACAGGGGAACACCATATATTTT. Translated: CAFRQGNTIYF.

The V call is TRBV28, the J call TRBJ1-3; no clear D gene. Trimming stripped 4 bases from V and 1 base from J, with 8 bases between. Looked up from germline, CDR1 is MDHEN and CDR2 is SYDVKM. CDR3 length: 14 amino acids. CDR3 DNA sequence: TGTGCCAGCAGTTCAACAGTTTCTGGAAACACCATATATTTT. This translates into CASSSTVSGNTIYF.

V is TRBV19 and J is TRBJ2-4; 12 nucleotides agree with TRBD2. The CDR3 consists of 19 residues. V trimming: 3 bases; J trimming: 0 bases; junction bases outside the gene matches: 9. CDR1 and CDR2 (germline): LNHDA, SQIVND (reference sequence). The DNA for the CDR3 is TGTGCCAGTAGTATTTCTAGCGGGAGGGCCAGTTTAGCCAAAAACATTCAGTACTTC. Translated, it gives CASSISSGRASLAKNIQYF.

The J gene is TRBJ2-1, the V gene TRBV4-1, with 11 bases fitting TRBD2. Germline CDR1 reads MGHRA; CDR2 reads YSYEKL. The CDR3 is made up of 16 amino acids. Unmatched junction bases numbered 10, after V lost 8 bases and J lost 4 bases. CDR3 protein: CASRAQGTSGYNEQFF. The CDR3 nucleotides read TGCGCCAGCCGAGCCCAGGGGACTAGCGGATACAATGAGCAGTTCTTC.

The V and J genes are TRBV27 and TRBJ2-7; D might be TRBD2 (6 bases). V dropped 4 bases and J dropped 5 bases, with 15 bases sitting between them. CDR1 is MNHEY, CDR2 SMNVEV, per germline (reference sequence). CDR3 length equals 14 residues. The CDR3 region has the DNA TGTGCCAGCAGTTCTCGCGGGGCCCGGGACGAGCAGTACTTC. This gives the protein CASSSRGARDEQYF.